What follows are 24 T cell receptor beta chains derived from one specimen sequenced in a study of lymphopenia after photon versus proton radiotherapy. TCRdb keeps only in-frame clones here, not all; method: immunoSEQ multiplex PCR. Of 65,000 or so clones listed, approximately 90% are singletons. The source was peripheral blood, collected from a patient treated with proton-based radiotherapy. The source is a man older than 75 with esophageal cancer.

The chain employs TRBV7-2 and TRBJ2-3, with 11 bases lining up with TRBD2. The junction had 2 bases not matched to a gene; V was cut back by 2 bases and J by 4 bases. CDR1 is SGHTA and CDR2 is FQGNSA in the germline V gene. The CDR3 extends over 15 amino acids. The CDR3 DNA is TGTGCCAGCAGCTTATGGACTAGCGGGCCAGATACGCAGTATTTT. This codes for CASSLWTSGPDTQYF.

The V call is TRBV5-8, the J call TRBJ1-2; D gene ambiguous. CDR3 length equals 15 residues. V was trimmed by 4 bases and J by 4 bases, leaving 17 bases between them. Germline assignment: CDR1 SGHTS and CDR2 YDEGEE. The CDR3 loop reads CASSRASMEGYGYTF. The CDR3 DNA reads TGTGCCAGCAGCAGGGCCTCGATGGAGGGCTATGGCTACACCTTC.

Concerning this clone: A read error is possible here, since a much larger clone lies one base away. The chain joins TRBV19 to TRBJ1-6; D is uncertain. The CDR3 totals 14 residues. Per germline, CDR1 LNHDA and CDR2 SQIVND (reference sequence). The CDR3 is CAGSTVGIDSPLHF. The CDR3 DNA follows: TGTGCCGGTAGTACGGTGGGCATAGATTCACCCCTCCACTTT.

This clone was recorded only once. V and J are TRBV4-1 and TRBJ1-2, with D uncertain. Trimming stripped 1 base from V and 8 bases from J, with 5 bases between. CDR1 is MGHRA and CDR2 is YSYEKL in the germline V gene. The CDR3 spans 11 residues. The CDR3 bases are TGCGCCAGCAGCCAAGGCAAGGGCTACACCTTC. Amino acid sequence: CASSQGKGYTF.

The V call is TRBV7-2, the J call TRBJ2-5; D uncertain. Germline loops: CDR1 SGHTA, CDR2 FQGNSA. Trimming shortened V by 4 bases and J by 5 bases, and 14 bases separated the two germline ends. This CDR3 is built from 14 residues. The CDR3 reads CASSSARIGETQYF. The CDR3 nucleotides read TGTGCCAGCAGCTCAGCACGGATAGGGGAGACCCAGTACTTC.

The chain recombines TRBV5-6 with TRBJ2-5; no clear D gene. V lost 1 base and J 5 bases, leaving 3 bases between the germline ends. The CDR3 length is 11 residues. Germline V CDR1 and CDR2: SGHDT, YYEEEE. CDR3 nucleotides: TGTGCCAGCAGCTTGTGGGAGACCCAGTACTTC. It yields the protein CASSLWETQYF.

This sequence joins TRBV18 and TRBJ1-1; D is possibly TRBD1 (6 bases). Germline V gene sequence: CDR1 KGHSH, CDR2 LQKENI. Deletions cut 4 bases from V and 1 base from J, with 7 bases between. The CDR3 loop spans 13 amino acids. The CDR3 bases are TGTGCCAGCTCACAGGGGGGGAACACTGAAGCTTTCTTT. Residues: CASSQGGNTEAFF.

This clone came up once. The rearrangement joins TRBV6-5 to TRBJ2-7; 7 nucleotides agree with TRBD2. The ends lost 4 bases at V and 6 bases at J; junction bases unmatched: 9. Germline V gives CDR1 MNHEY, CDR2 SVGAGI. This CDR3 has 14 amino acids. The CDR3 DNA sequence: TGTGCCAGCAGTTCGGAGGTAGCGGGCTCCGAGCAGTACTTC. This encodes CASSSEVAGSEQYF.

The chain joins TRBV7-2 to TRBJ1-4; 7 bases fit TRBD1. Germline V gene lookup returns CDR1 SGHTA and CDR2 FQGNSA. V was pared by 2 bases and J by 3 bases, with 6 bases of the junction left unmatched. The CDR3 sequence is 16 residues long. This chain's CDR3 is CASSLSSGTANEKLFF. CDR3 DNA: TGTGCCAGCAGCTTATCATCCGGGACAGCTAATGAAAAACTGTTTTTT.

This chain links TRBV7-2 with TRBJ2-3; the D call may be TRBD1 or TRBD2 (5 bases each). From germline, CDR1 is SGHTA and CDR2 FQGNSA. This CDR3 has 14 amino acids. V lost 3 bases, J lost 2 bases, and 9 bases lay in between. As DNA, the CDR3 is TGTGCCAGCAGCTTTGGGGGAATCACAGATACGCAGTATTTT. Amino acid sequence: CASSFGGITDTQYF.

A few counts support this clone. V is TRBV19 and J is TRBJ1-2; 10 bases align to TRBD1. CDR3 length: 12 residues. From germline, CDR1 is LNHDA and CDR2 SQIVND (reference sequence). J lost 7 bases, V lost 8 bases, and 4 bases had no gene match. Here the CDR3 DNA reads TGTGCCAGTTCGCGACAGGGGGCTGGCTACACCTTC. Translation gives CASSRQGAGYTF.

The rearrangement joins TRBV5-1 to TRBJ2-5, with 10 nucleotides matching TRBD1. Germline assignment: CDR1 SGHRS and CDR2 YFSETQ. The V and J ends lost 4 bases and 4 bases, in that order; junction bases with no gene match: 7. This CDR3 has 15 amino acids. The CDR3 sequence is CASSHPGTGVETQYF. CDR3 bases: TGCGCCAGCAGCCACCCCGGGACAGGGGTAGAGACCCAGTACTTC.

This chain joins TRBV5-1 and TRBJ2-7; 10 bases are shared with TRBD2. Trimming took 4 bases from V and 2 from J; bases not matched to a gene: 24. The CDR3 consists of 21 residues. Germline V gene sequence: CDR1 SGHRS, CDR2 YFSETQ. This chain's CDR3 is CASSPGTTAGGPLNPPYEQYF. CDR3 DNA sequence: TGCGCCAGCAGCCCCGGAACCACAGCGGGAGGGCCATTAAACCCTCCCTACGAGCAGTACTTC.

This chain's CDR3 is CSGANTGELFF. CDR3 nucleotide sequence: TGCTCGGGGGCGAACACCGGGGAGCTGTTTTTT. The V and J genes are TRBV29-1 and TRBJ2-2, with a possible D match to TRBD2 (6 bases). This CDR3 is 11 amino acids long. Per germline, CDR1 SQVTM and CDR2 ANQGSEA.

CDR3 in amino acids: CATPPSGGSSGANVLTF. The DNA for the CDR3 is TGTGCCACCCCCCCTAGCGGGGGGAGCTCTGGGGCCAACGTCCTGACTTTC. V and J are TRBV7-2 and TRBJ2-6; 11 bases fit TRBD2. The ends lost 10 bases at V and 0 bases at J; junction bases unmatched: 8. Germline assignment: CDR1 SGHTA and CDR2 FQGNSA. CDR3 size: 17 residues. Together with reference TRBV7-2 and TRBJ2-6, the CDR3 gives the full variable domain: GAGVSQSPSNKVTEKGKDVELRCDPISGHTALYWYRQSLGQGLEFLIYFQGNSAPDKSGLPSDRFSAERTGGSVSTLTIQRTQQEDSAVYLCATPPSGGSSGANVLTFGAGSRLTVL.

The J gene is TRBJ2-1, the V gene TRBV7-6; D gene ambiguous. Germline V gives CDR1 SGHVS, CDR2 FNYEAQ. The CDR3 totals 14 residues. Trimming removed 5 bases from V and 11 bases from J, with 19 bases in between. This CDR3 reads CASSRNSRNTKQFF. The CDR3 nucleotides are TGTGCCAGCAGCCGGAATTCTAGGAATACAAAGCAGTTCTTC.

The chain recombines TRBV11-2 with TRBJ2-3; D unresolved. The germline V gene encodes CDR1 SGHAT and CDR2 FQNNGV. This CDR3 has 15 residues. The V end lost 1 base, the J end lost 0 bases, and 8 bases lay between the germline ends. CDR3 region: CASSLVLASTDTQYF. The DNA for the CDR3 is TGTGCCAGCAGCTTAGTATTAGCTAGCACAGATACGCAGTATTTT.

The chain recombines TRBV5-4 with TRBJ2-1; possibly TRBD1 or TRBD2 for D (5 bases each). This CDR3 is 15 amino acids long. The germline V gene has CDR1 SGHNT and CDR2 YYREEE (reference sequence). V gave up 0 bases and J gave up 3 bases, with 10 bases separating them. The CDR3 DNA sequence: TGTGCCAGCAGCTTGGATCGGGGCGGCTACAATGAGCAGTTCTTC. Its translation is CASSLDRGGYNEQFF.

CDR3 residues: CASSLGLGSYEQYF. In nucleotides, the CDR3 is TGTGCCAGCAGCCTGGGACTGGGCTCCTACGAGCAGTACTTC. The chain employs TRBV9 and TRBJ2-7, with D maybe TRBD2 (6 bases). The length of the CDR3 is 14 residues. Per germline, CDR1 SGDLS and CDR2 YYNGEE. With 4 bases removed from V and 0 bases from J, the gap between germline ends came to 11 bases.

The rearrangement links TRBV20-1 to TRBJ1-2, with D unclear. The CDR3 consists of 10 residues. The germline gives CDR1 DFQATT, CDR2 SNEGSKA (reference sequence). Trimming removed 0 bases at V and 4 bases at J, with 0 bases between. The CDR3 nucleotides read TGCAGTGCTAGAGACTATGGCTACACCTTC. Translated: CSARDYGYTF.

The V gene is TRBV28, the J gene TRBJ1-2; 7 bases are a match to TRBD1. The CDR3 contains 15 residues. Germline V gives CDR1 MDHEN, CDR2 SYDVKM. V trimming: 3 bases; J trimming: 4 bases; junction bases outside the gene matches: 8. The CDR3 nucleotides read TGTGCCAGCAGTTTGGAAGACAGGGACCTCTATGGCTACACCTTC. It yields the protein CASSLEDRDLYGYTF.

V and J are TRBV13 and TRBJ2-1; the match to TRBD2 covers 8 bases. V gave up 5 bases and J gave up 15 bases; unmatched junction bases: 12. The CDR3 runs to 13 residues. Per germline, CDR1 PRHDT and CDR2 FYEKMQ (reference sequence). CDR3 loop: CASSPGGVRGVFF. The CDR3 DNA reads TGTGCCAGCAGCCCCGGGGGGGTGAGGGGCGTGTTCTTC.

Here the CDR3 reads CASSSPAWDDGYEQYF. CDR3 bases: TGTGCCAGCAGCTCGCCCGCGTGGGACGACGGCTACGAGCAGTACTTC. The chain has TRBV11-2 and TRBJ2-7, with D possibly being TRBD1 or TRBD2 (5 bases each). Trimming took off 4 bases at V and 3 bases at J, with 19 bases between the two ends. The CDR3 sequence is 16 residues long. Per germline, CDR1 SGHAT and CDR2 FQNNGV.

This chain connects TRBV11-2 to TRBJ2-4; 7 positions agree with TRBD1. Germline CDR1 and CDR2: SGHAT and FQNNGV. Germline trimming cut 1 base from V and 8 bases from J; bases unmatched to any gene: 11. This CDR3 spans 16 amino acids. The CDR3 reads CASSLGTGSLGDIQYF. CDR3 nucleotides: TGTGCCAGCAGCTTAGGGACAGGCTCTCTCGGGGACATTCAGTACTTC. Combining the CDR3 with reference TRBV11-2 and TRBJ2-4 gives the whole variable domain EAGVAQSPRYKIIEKRQSVAFWCNPISGHATLYWYQQILGQGPKLLIQFQNNGVVDDSQLPKDRFSAERLKGVDSTLKIQPAKLEDSAVYLCASSLGTGSLGDIQYFGAGTRLSVL.